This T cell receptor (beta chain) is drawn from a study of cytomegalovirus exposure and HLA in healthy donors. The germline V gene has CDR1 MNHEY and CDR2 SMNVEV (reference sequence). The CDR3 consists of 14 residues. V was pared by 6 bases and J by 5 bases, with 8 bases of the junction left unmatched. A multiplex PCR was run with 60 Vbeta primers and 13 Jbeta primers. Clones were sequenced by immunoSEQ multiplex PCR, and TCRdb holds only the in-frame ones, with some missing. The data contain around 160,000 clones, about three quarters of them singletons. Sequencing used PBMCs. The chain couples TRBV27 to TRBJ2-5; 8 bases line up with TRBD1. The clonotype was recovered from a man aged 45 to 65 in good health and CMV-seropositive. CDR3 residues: CASSRSGGWETQYF. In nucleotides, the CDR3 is TGTGCCAGCAGCCGATCAGGGGGCTGGGAGACCCAGTACTTC.